Presented here are 9 T cell receptor beta chains from one specimen sequenced in a study of spatial heterogeneity in lung cancer. The time point was: sample taken at primary tumor resection. General study points: Expanded alpha and beta TCR counts within tumors tracked tumor mutation counts.

Antigens of these TCRs are unknown. TCRdb fed the 5' RACE reads into MiXCR, producing one record per CDR3 protein. The sample has 3,000 to 4,000 distinct CDR3 sequences, over 8% seen once. Sequencing used lung tumor tissue, obtained at surgery. The receptors come from a male donor with early-stage non-small cell lung cancer.

A word on this clonotype: In a library made to pick up alpha chains, this beta chain is a stray read with a size that means little. The chain is built from TRBV6-5 and TRBJ2-1; TRBD1 matches at 7 bases. V trimming: 5 bases; J trimming: 4 bases; junction bases outside the gene matches: 5. This CDR3 is built from 14 residues. Germline lookup yields CDR1 MNHEY and CDR2 SVGAGI. For the CDR3, the DNA is TGTGCCAGCAGTATAGGGGGCTGGTACAATGAGCAGTTCTTC. Protein product: CASSIGGWYNEQFF.

This clonotype was observed many times. Within a library made for alpha chains, this beta chain is off target, and its count is uninformative. The chain joins TRBV5-5 to TRBJ1-2; D is undetermined. This CDR3 spans 14 amino acids. Germline V CDR1 and CDR2: SGHKS, YYEKEE (reference sequence). V lost 2 bases, J lost 1 base, and 9 bases lay in between. CDR3 in DNA: TGTGCCAGCAGCTTCGGTTCAGATAACTATGGCTACACCTTC. This gives the protein CASSFGSDNYGYTF. The entire variable domain, with the rest obtained from reference TRBV5-5 and TRBJ1-2, is as follows: DAGVTQSPTHLIKTRGQQVTLRCSPISGHKSVSWYQQVLGQGPQFIFQYYEKEERGRGNFPDRFSARQFPNYSSELNVNALLLGDSALYLCASSFGSDNYGYTFGSGTRLTVV.

This clonotype appeared many times. This beta chain is a stray sequence in a library constructed for alpha chains; its clone size is not meaningful. The chain recombines TRBV4-1 with TRBJ1-3; D perhaps matches TRBD1 (5 bases). The germline V gene encodes CDR1 MGHRA and CDR2 YSYEKL. The CDR3 totals 16 residues. V lost 1 base and J 2 bases, leaving 12 bases between the germline ends. CDR3 in DNA: TGCGCCAGCAGCCAAGGGGGCACGGGGGCTGGAAACACCATATATTTT. It codes for CASSQGGTGAGNTIYF.

This clonotype is medium-sized in the sample. This beta chain came through as a stray read in a library set up for alpha chains, and its size says little. The V call is TRBV6-5, the J call TRBJ2-1; 10 bases agree with TRBD1. Losses at the gene ends were 7 bases for V and 7 bases for J; bases not matched to a gene: 7. The CDR3 runs 14 residues. CDR1 and CDR2 from the germline V gene are MNHEY and SVGAGI. CDR3 DNA sequence: TGTGCCAGCACAGCCGGGACAGGGGAAAATGAGCAGTTCTTC. It yields the protein CASTAGTGENEQFF.

Within the sample, this clonotype is medium-sized. This beta chain appears as a stray read in a library generated for alpha chains; its size is not informative. The gene calls are TRBV7-2 and TRBJ2-5; the D gene is possibly TRBD2 (6 bases). Germline V gene data show CDR1 as SGHTA and CDR2 as FQGNSA. The CDR3 is 15 residues long. V was pared by 1 base and J by 3 bases, with 12 bases between. This chain's CDR3 is CASSLDGRGEETQYF. The CDR3 DNA follows: TGTGCCAGCAGCTTAGACGGGAGAGGTGAAGAGACCCAGTACTTC. The full variable domain, with the rest looked up from reference TRBV7-2 and TRBJ2-5, is GAGVSQSPSNKVTEKGKDVELRCDPISGHTALYWYRQSLGQGLEFLIYFQGNSAPDKSGLPSDRFSAERTGGSVSTLTIQRTQQEDSAVYLCASSLDGRGEETQYFGPGTRLLVL.

This clonotype was counted at least ten times. Within a library made for alpha chains, this beta chain is off target, and its count is uninformative. For the CDR3, the DNA is TGTGCCAGCAGTCCAAGGGGGGACCTGTACAATGAGCAGTTCTTC. Its translation is CASSPRGDLYNEQFF. The chain uses TRBV27 and TRBJ2-1; TRBD1 or TRBD2 may be the D gene (6 bases each). This CDR3 is built from 15 residues. Trimming removed 5 bases from V and 4 bases from J, with 15 bases in between. In germline, CDR1 is MNHEY, CDR2 SMNVEV (reference sequence).

This clonotype occurred many times. This beta chain was picked up by a library intended for alpha chains and is off target, so its count carries little meaning. The rearrangement links TRBV7-2 to TRBJ2-4, with D unresolved. Germline CDR1 SGHTA, CDR2 FQGNSA. This CDR3 is 14 amino acids long. V was pared by 3 bases and J by 5 bases, with 11 bases between. CDR3 coding DNA: TGTGCCAGCAGCTTTGGATCGGGTGAAAACATTCAGTACTTC. Translation: CASSFGSGENIQYF.

There are many counts of this clonotype. This beta chain is a stray sequence in a library constructed for alpha chains; its clone size is not meaningful. This chain connects TRBV27 to TRBJ2-3, with D perhaps TRBD2 (6 bases). The CDR3 extends over 14 amino acids. Germline V CDR1 and CDR2: MNHEY, SMNVEV (reference sequence). Trimming removed 6 bases from V and 0 bases from J, with 10 bases in between. The CDR3 DNA follows: TGTGCCAGCAGCCCGGGACTCAGCACAGATACGCAGTATTTT. It is translated as CASSPGLSTDTQYF.

The table lists this clonotype with a few counts. With the library built for alpha chains, this beta chain is off target and its frequency is not meaningful. The chain employs TRBV28 and TRBJ2-7; TRBD1 aligns across 8 bases. Germline values: CDR1 MDHEN, CDR2 SYDVKM. The CDR3 length is 15 residues. Trimming took 6 bases from V and 1 from J; bases not matched to a gene: 8. Written as DNA, the CDR3 is TGTGCCAGCAGCTCCAGGGGGCGCGGTTCCTACGAGCAGTACTTC. This gives the protein CASSSRGRGSYEQYF.